These 32 T cell receptor beta chains were all obtained from the same sample, sequenced in a study of tumor-infiltrating lymphocytes in primary liver carcinoma. They got blood RNA out of unsorted whole blood and also pulled out germline DNA. Starting material of about 450 ng total RNA yielded TCR beta cDNA via a constant-region primer. Employing slightly modified ARM-PCR, three nested multiplex PCR rounds were run, and these gave rise to the TCR beta libraries. It was with TRBV1-TRBV30 forward primers and a C-beta reverse primer that the first two PCR rounds were run, at about 9 cycles each. TCRdb re-analysed the multiplex PCR reads in MiXCR, keeping a single row per CDR3 protein. The sample lists some 320,000 distinct CDR3 sequences, over 55% occurring once. Sequencing was carried out using peripheral blood. These receptors all come from a man aged 35 to 55 with primary liver carcinoma and hepatitis B virus infection.

As concerns this clonotype: A clone one base away is much larger, so this may be a read error. This chain links TRBV6-2 or TRBV6-3 with TRBJ2-5; D remains ambiguous. Germline V gene lookup returns CDR1 MNHEY and CDR2 SVGEGT. The CDR3 loop spans 14 amino acids. Trimming shortened V by 2 bases and J by 5 bases, and 12 bases separated the two germline ends. DNA for the CDR3: TGTGCCAGCAGTTACATGGTGGGATTGGAGACCCAGTACTTC. Its protein is CASSYMVGLETQYF.

As to this clonotype: A much bigger clone sits one base away, suggesting this may be a read error. V is TRBV29-1 and J is TRBJ1-2; D gene uncertain. Germline loops: CDR1 SQVTM, CDR2 ANQGSEA. CDR3 length: 12 residues. V was pared by 7 bases and J by 2 bases, with 11 bases between. DNA of the CDR3: TGCAGCGCGGAAGTGGGGAACTATGGCTACACCTTC. This sequence encodes CSAEVGNYGYTF.

To note about this clonotype: A clone one base away is much larger, so this may be a read error. This chain uses TRBV4-1 with TRBJ1-2, with unresolved D. The germline CDR1 and CDR2 sequences are MGHRA and YSYEKL. The V and J ends lost 0 bases and 7 bases respectively, with 15 bases between them. CDR3 length equals 15 residues. The CDR3 nucleotides are TGCGCCAGCAGCCAAGAGTTCGGCAGGTGTGGTGGCTACACCTTC. Its protein is CASSQEFGRCGGYTF.

The count of this clonotype is one. The final CDR3 position lacks the conserved phenylalanine or tryptophan, pointing to a likely read error. V gene TRBV29-1 combines with J gene TRBJ2-4; D could derive from TRBD1 or TRBD2 (5 bases each). The CDR3 is made up of 12 amino acids. Germline V lookup: CDR1 SQVTM, CDR2 ANQGSEA. The CDR3, as DNA: TGCAGGGAACCGGGACCTAAAAACATTCAGTACGTT. Translated, it gives CREPGPKNIQYV.

This clonotype showed up just once. This likely comes from a read error, as the CDR3 has no conserved phenylalanine or tryptophan at its end. The chain has TRBV6-1 and TRBJ2-1; D perhaps matches TRBD2 (5 bases). In germline, CDR1 is MNHNS, CDR2 SASEGT. With 2 bases removed from V and 7 bases from J, the gap between germline ends came to 12 bases. This CDR3 is built from 14 residues. CDR3 protein: CASSELAGMNEQFL. In DNA form, the CDR3 reads TGTGCCAGCAGTGAACTAGCAGGTATGAATGAGCAGTTCCTC.

This clonotype has a handful of counts. This chain uses TRBV5-1 with TRBJ2-3; D not resolved. Germline V CDR1 and CDR2: SGHRS, YFSETQ. This CDR3 has 15 residues. Trimming shortened V by 3 bases and J by 0 bases, and 11 bases separated the two germline ends. CDR3 region: CASSSTGGSTDTQYF. CDR3 DNA: TGCGCCAGCAGCTCTACGGGTGGGAGCACAGATACGCAGTATTTT.

Ten or more counts support this clonotype. The chain links TRBV6-2 or TRBV6-3 to TRBJ2-1; 11 nucleotides agree with TRBD2. The CDR3 contains 14 residues. The germline gives CDR1 MNHEY, CDR2 SVGEGT. V lost 9 bases, J lost 4 bases, and 5 bases stayed unmatched. CDR3 nucleotides: TGTGCCAGTCAACTAGCGGGGGAATACAATGAGCAGTTCTTC. This codes for CASQLAGEYNEQFF.

Turning to this clonotype: A much larger clone differs from this one at a single base, so this may be a read error. The chain joins TRBV6-2 or TRBV6-3 to TRBJ2-7, with 12 bases aligning to TRBD1. Germline V CDR1 and CDR2: MNHEY, SVGEGT. This CDR3 is 15 amino acids long. This CDR3 is CASRLPGQGAYGQYF. As DNA, the CDR3 is TGTGCCAGCAGACTGCCGGGACAGGGGGCCTACGGGCAGTACTTC.

A few counts support this clonotype. It may be a read error: a sequence one base away is much more abundant. The gene calls are TRBV29-1 and TRBJ2-1; 7 positions match TRBD2. This CDR3 has 15 amino acids. Germline V gives CDR1 SQVTM, CDR2 ANQGSEA. The CDR3 region has the DNA TGCAGCATTGAGATGCCTAGCGGATTCTTGAATGAGCAGTTCTTC. Encoded protein: CSIEMPSGFLNEQFF.

As for this clonotype: At one end, the junction sequence differs from germline, possibly due to a read error. The rearrangement joins TRBV7-8 to TRBJ2-1, with D perhaps TRBD1 or TRBD2 (5 bases each). The V gene's germline CDR1 is SGHVS and CDR2 FQNEAQ. CDR3 length equals 14 residues. CDR3 residues: CASSVRDWGNEQSF. The CDR3 bases are TGTGCCAGCAGCGTCCGGGATTGGGGCAATGAGCAGTCCTTC.

Remarks on this clonotype: A read error may account for a junction end that differs from germline. V is TRBV12-3 or TRBV12-4 and J is TRBJ2-7, with D possibly being TRBD2 (5 bases). This CDR3 contains 14 residues. The CDR3 sequence is CASGFGRTGYEQYF. The CDR3 DNA reads TGTGCCAGCGGTTTCGGACGGACGGGGTACGAGCAGTACTTC.

The gene calls are TRBV6-4 and TRBJ2-1; 10 bases fit TRBD2. The germline V gene encodes CDR1 MRHNA and CDR2 SNTAGT. This CDR3 spans 14 amino acids. The CDR3 spells CANSDSAGGNEQFF. In DNA, the CDR3 is TGTGCAAACAGTGACTCAGCGGGAGGGAATGAGCAGTTCTTC.

Concerning this clonotype itself: One base away lies a much larger clone, so this may be a sequencing read error. CDR3 bases: TGTGCCAACAGTGAAATATGGGGCAGCTCGGGCCGGCAGCCCCAGCATTTT. Protein sequence: CANSEIWGSSGRQPQHF. The chain links TRBV6-1 to TRBJ1-5, with D tentatively TRBD1 (5 bases). CDR1 and CDR2 (germline): MNHNS, SASEGT. The CDR3 has 17 amino acids.

This clonotype showed up just a few times. The chain carries TRBV5-1 and TRBJ2-3; possibly TRBD1 or TRBD2 for D (5 bases each). CDR1 is SGHRS and CDR2 is YFSETQ in the germline V gene. The length of the CDR3 is 15 residues. Deletions cut 4 bases from V and 1 base from J, with 13 bases between. This chain's CDR3 is CASSLSGPGTDTQYF. CDR3 nucleotide sequence: TGCGCCAGCAGCCTCTCGGGACCCGGCACAGATACGCAGTATTTT.

As to this clonotype: At one end the junction does not follow the germline gene, possibly because of a read error. The J gene is TRBJ2-1, the V gene TRBV4-1; tentatively, D is TRBD1 (5 bases). The CDR3 is 16 amino acids. Germline lookup yields CDR1 MGHRA and CDR2 YSYEKL. CDR3 amino acids: CDSSQLDILIYNEQFF. As DNA, the CDR3 is TGCGACAGCAGCCAACTGGACATCTTAATCTACAATGAGCAGTTCTTC.

The rearrangement links TRBV28 to TRBJ2-3; 9 nucleotides line up with TRBD2. Germline V lookup: CDR1 MDHEN, CDR2 SYDVKM. J was trimmed by 2 bases and V by 1 base; bases with no gene match: 4. The CDR3 is made up of 16 amino acids. As DNA, the CDR3 is TGTGCCAGCAGTTTATTACAGCGGGAGGACACAGATACGCAGTATTTT. Residues: CASSLLQREDTDTQYF.

This clonotype was seen at least ten times. This rearrangement joins TRBV4-1 to TRBJ2-5; D gene uncertain. Germline V gene lookup returns CDR1 MGHRA and CDR2 YSYEKL. Trimming took 0 bases from V and 1 from J, leaving 12 bases between them. The CDR3 is 16 residues long. CDR3 nucleotides: TGCGCCAGCAGCCAAGACTCGGGTTATATCCAAGAGACCCAGTACTTC. It yields the protein CASSQDSGYIQETQYF.

In regard to this clonotype: A single base separates this from a much larger clone, so it may be a read error. This sequence joins TRBV10-3 and TRBJ2-7; D is perhaps TRBD1 (6 bases). Germline V CDR1 and CDR2: ENHRY, SYGVKD. The CDR3 has 16 residues. CDR3 coding DNA: TGTGCCATCAGTGAAGTAGGAGACAGGAGCTCCTACGAGCGGTACTTC. The encoded protein is CAISEVGDRSSYERYF.

This clonotype was recorded once. This may arise from a read error, as a much more abundant clone is one base away. The chain employs TRBV12-3 or TRBV12-4 and TRBJ2-4, with D possibly matching TRBD2 (5 bases). Trimming removed 7 bases at V and 9 bases at J, with 19 bases between. The CDR3 length is 14 residues. The chain's CDR3 is CASTFTSKQSIQYF. The CDR3 DNA sequence: TGTGCCAGCACATTTACTAGTAAGCAAAGCATTCAGTACTTC.

This clonotype was found once. The V gene is TRBV28, the J gene TRBJ1-4, with TRBD1 as a possible D gene (5 bases). The CDR3 length is 16 residues. Between the trimmed V and J ends, which lost 3 bases and 8 bases, there was a span of 19 bases. Germline V lookup: CDR1 MDHEN, CDR2 SYDVKM. In nucleotides, the CDR3 is TGTGCCAGCAGTTTCCAGGGCGGTGCGATTAACGAAAAACTGTTTTTT. Translation gives CASSFQGGAINEKLFF.

About this clonotype itself: A much larger clonotype is one base distant, so this may be a read error. The CDR3 region has the DNA TGCAGCGTTGAAGGGGAGCCGATTAGCGGGGACTACGAGCAGTACTTC. Its translation is CSVEGEPISGDYEQYF. The chain carries TRBV29-1 and TRBJ2-7, with TRBD2 matching over 8 bases. This CDR3 spans 16 amino acids. V shed 1 base, J shed 3 bases, and the junction held 11 bases outside the gene matches. Germline CDR1 SQVTM, CDR2 ANQGSEA.

This clonotype has at least ten counts. V and J are TRBV5-5 and TRBJ1-2; weak D call: TRBD1 (5 bases). Germline loops: CDR1 SGHKS, CDR2 YYEKEE (reference sequence). The V gene lost 3 bases and the J gene lost 0 bases, with 9 bases spanning the gap. CDR3 size: 14 residues. The CDR3 region is CASSSTATNYGYTF. DNA of the CDR3: TGTGCCAGCAGCTCGACAGCAACTAACTATGGCTACACCTTC. The whole variable domain, filled in from reference TRBV5-5 and TRBJ1-2, reads DAGVTQSPTHLIKTRGQQVTLRCSPISGHKSVSWYQQVLGQGPQFIFQYYEKEERGRGNFPDRFSARQFPNYSSELNVNALLLGDSALYLCASSSTATNYGYTFGSGTRLTVV.

As regards this clonotype: At one of its ends the junction is not consistent with the germline gene, which may arise from a read error. The rearrangement joins TRBV11-2 to TRBJ2-3; 11 bases are shared with TRBD2. The CDR3 runs 17 residues. CDR1 is SGHAT, CDR2 FQNNGV, per germline. CDR3: CASSLELLAGVADAQYF. The DNA of the CDR3 is TGTGCCAGCAGCTTAGAATTACTAGCGGGAGTAGCAGATGCGCAGTATTTT. Filled out from reference TRBV11-2 and TRBJ2-3, the complete variable domain reads EAGVAQSPRYKIIEKRQSVAFWCNPISGHATLYWYQQILGQGPKLLIQFQNNGVVDDSQLPKDRFSAERLKGVDSTLKIQPAKLEDSAVYLCASSLELLAGVADAQYFGPGTRLTVL.

A note on this clonotype: This may arise from a read error, as a much more abundant clone is one base away. The chain is built from TRBV11-2 and TRBJ1-4; D is undetermined. The V gene lost 1 base and the J gene lost 8 bases, with 5 bases spanning the gap. CDR1 is SGHAT and CDR2 is FQNNGV in the germline V gene. The CDR3 loop spans 12 amino acids. CDR3 bases: TGTGCCAGCAGCTTAGCGGACGAAAAACTGTTTTTT. Protein product: CASSLADEKLFF.

Comments on this clonotype: One junction end disagrees with the germline gene, perhaps due to a read error. The chain is built from TRBV11-2 and TRBJ2-3; 10 nucleotides agree with TRBD2. The CDR3 has 16 residues. The germline CDR1 and CDR2 sequences are SGHAT and FQNNGV. The CDR3 protein is CASSLVLAGATDMQYF. CDR3 DNA: TGTGCCAGCAGCCTGGTCCTAGCGGGAGCCACAGATATGCAGTATTTT. Variable domain in full (rest from reference TRBV11-2 and TRBJ2-3): EAGVAQSPRYKIIEKRQSVAFWCNPISGHATLYWYQQILGQGPKLLIQFQNNGVVDDSQLPKDRFSAERLKGVDSTLKIQPAKLEDSAVYLCASSLVLAGATDMQYFGPGTRLTVL.

Of note for this clonotype: A read error is likely, as this CDR3 ends without the conserved phenylalanine or tryptophan. This chain joins TRBV12-3 or TRBV12-4 and TRBJ2-1; 7 positions match TRBD2. The trim removed 3 bases at V and 5 bases at J, leaving 4 bases unmatched. The CDR3 has 14 amino acids. The CDR3 DNA reads as TGTGCCAGCAGTTTCTTGGGGGGGGACAATGAGCAGTTCTCC. It encodes CASSFLGGDNEQFS.

This clonotype was observed at least ten times. The chain links TRBV4-3 to TRBJ1-4, with D possibly TRBD1 on 6 matching bases. Germline CDR1 is LGHNA and CDR2 is YSLEER. V lost 0 bases, J lost 8 bases, and 16 bases lay in between. The CDR3 has 16 amino acids. The CDR3 protein is CASSQDVPGQLEKLFF. CDR3 nucleotides: TGCGCCAGCAGCCAAGATGTCCCTGGACAGCTAGAAAAACTGTTTTTT.

Details on this clonotype: A junction end diverges from the germline sequence, so it may reflect a read error. The rearrangement uses TRBV11-2 and TRBJ2-3; 11 bases are a match to TRBD2. This CDR3 has 15 amino acids. From germline, CDR1 is SGHAT and CDR2 FQNNGV. CDR3 region: CASSLTSGNQNTQYF. The CDR3 coding sequence is TGTGCCAGCAGCCTGACTAGCGGGAATCAAAATACTCAGTATTTT. Supplemented by reference TRBV11-2 and TRBJ2-3, the full variable domain reads EAGVAQSPRYKIIEKRQSVAFWCNPISGHATLYWYQQILGQGPKLLIQFQNNGVVDDSQLPKDRFSAERLKGVDSTLKIQPAKLEDSAVYLCASSLTSGNQNTQYFGPGTRLTVL.

V usage is TRBV29-1 and J usage is TRBJ2-7; 10 bases are a match to TRBD1. Germline-derived CDR1 and CDR2 are SQVTM and ANQGSEA. The CDR3 is made up of 13 amino acids. The CDR3 protein is CIAETGGRREQYF. CDR3 nucleotides: TGCATCGCCGAGACAGGGGGCCGGCGCGAGCAGTACTTC.

A word on this clonotype: The junction departs from germline at one end; a sequencing error may be responsible. The chain combines TRBV11-1 with TRBJ2-7; D tentatively fits TRBD1 or TRBD2 (5 bases each). Germline V gene data show CDR1 as SGHAT and CDR2 as FQDESV (reference sequence). The CDR3 contains 15 residues. CDR3 sequence reads: CASSKGRGATYEQYF. The CDR3, as DNA: TGTGCCAGCAGCAAGGGGAGAGGGGCTACCTACGAGCAGTACTTT.

A word on this clonotype: This may arise from a read error, as a much more abundant clone is one base away. The chain employs TRBV4-1 and TRBJ1-2; 11 nucleotides match TRBD1. Trimming cost V 2 bases and J 3 bases; bases outside gene matches: 8. CDR3 length equals 17 residues. Germline V gives CDR1 MGHRA, CDR2 YSYEKL. CDR3 protein: CASSQIPSGQGDYGYTF. The CDR3 nucleotides read TGCGCCAGCAGCCAAATCCCTTCGGGACAGGGGGACTATGGCTACACCTTC.

To note about this clonotype: Possible read error: a much larger clone is one base away. The chain carries TRBV29-1 and TRBJ2-1, with D perhaps TRBD1 (6 bases). V was pared by 3 bases and J by 8 bases, with 11 bases between. The germline gives CDR1 SQVTM, CDR2 ANQGSEA. CDR3 size: 12 residues. The CDR3 sequence is CSVDRGLDEQFF. In DNA, the CDR3 is TGCAGCGTTGACAGGGGCCTCGATGAGCAGTTCTTC.